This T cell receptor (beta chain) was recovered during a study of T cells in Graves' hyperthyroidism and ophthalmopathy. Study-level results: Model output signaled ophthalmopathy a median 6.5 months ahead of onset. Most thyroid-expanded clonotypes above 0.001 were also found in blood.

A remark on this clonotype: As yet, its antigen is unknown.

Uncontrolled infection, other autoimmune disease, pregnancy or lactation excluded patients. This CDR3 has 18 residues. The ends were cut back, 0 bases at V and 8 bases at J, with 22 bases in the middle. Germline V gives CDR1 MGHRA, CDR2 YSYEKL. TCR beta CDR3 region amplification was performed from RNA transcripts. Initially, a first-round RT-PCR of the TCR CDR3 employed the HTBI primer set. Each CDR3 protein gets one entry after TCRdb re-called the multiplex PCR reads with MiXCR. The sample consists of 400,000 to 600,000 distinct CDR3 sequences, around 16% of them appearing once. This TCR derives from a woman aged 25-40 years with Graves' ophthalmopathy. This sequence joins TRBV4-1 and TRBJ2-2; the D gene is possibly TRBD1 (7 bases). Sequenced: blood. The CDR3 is CASSQDTSYRGGRGELFF. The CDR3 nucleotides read TGCGCCAGCAGCCAAGATACGAGCTACAGGGGTGGGAGGGGGGAGCTGTTTTTT.